The rows below give T cell receptor beta chains drawn from one sample of a study of T-cell memory formation after mild COVID-19. Via MiXCR, TCRdb re-called the 5' RACE reads, giving one row per CDR3 protein. Among over 300,000 distinct CDR3 sequences listed, about 20% were seen once. Input material: PBMCs or a T cell subset sorted from them (not recorded which). The receptors originated from a man aged 18 to 30 who had mild COVID-19 (a few samples of this study predate the infection). Cell type and time point are not known. CDR3s include the opening cysteine and the closing phenylalanine or tryptophan. D genes are given only for firm matches. For some rows the clone size is stated as once, few or many, or as a class when expanded; others skip it.

clone size | J gene | D gene | V gene | CDR3 protein | CDR3 DNA
many | TRBJ1-1 | - | TRBV9 | CASSETVMNTEAFF | TGTGCCAGCAGCGAGACAGTCATGAACACTGAAGCTTTCTTT
few | TRBJ2-5 | - | TRBV9 | CASSVGGTTQYF | TGTGCCAGCAGCGTAGGAGGAACGACCCAGTACTTC
few | TRBJ2-5 | - | TRBV6-5 | CATHPPGRLETQYF | TGTGCCACCCATCCCCCGGGCAGGCTGGAGACCCAGTACTTC
few | TRBJ2-5 | TRBD1 | TRBV24-1 | CATSDWDSQETQYF | TGTGCCACCAGTGATTGGGACAGCCAAGAGACCCAGTACTTC
few | TRBJ1-6 | - | TRBV6-5 | CASSYDGSNSPLHF | TGTGCCAGCAGTTACGATGGTTCGAATTCACCCCTCCACTTT
few | TRBJ2-5 | - | TRBV20-1 | CSARGTFLRETQYF | TGCAGTGCTAGGGGGACCTTTTTAAGAGAGACCCAGTACTTC
- | TRBJ2-6 | TRBD1 | TRBV11-2 | CASSVGQGVASGANVLTF | TGTGCCAGCAGCGTCGGACAGGGGGTGGCCTCTGGGGCCAACGTCCTGACTTTC
few | TRBJ2-5 | TRBD1 | TRBV5-1 | CASTPTGGAETQYF | TGCGCCAGCACCCCGACAGGGGGGGCAGAGACCCAGTACTTC
- | TRBJ1-4 | - | TRBV7-9 | CASSLIGEKLFF | TGTGCCAGCAGCTTAATAGGTGAAAAACTGTTTTTT
- | TRBJ2-3 | - | TRBV6-6 | CASREATVPWDTQYF | TGTGCCAGCAGGGAAGCGACGGTCCCCTGGGATACGCAGTATTTT